This T cell receptor (beta chain) comes out of a study of a mutant IDH1 vaccine in newly diagnosed glioma. Study in general: Vaccines were begun 4-6 weeks after radiotherapy alone, or with temozolomide cycles. Every participant had undergone radiotherapy, temozolomide, or both before, and most underwent both.

Time point denoted: week 11, during vaccination. The study gave 300 ug of mutant IDH1 20-mer peptide per vaccine dose, with topical imiquimod. Astrocytomas that were new, WHO grade 3 or 4, IDH1-mutant and ATRX-lost were present in the donors. Note on this clone: Its target is unknown.

Only in-frame clones appear in the TCRdb table, and some are missing; sequencing was by immunoSEQ multiplex PCR. This sample carries about 40,000 clones, 80% of them seen once, and the ten largest clones take around 16%. Specimen: peripheral blood mononuclear cells (PBMCs), collected from a glioma patient whose treatment included an IDH1 peptide vaccine. The sequence was collected from a woman in her twenties or thirties with glioma. Some clones in this sample may be carry-over from other donors' samples.

The CDR3 here is CASSFSQGGNEQYF. Written as DNA, the CDR3 is TGTGCCAGCAGTTTTTCCCAGGGGGGAAACGAGCAGTACTTC. The chain joins TRBV28 to TRBJ2-7; tentative D call: TRBD1 (7 bases). V lost 3 bases to trimming and J lost 5 bases, with 14 bases between them. This CDR3 is 14 amino acids long. Looked up from germline, CDR1 is MDHEN and CDR2 is SYDVKM.